The TCR beta chain under discussion was sequenced for a study of OX40 agonist ivuxolimab in advanced cancers. The wider study: A diagnosis of hepatocellular carcinoma, melanoma, renal cell or head and neck cancer was present in dose-escalation patients.

The length of the CDR3 is 18 residues. Germline-derived CDR1 and CDR2 are MGHRA and YSYEKL. V was cut by 4 bases and J by 3 bases, with 21 bases left in between. Regarding the study as a whole: CD8+ T cells averaged more expanded clones than CD4+. At 0.1 to 3.0 mg/kg and by week 6, clonal expansion occurred in CD4+ and CD8+ blood T cells.

Patients with autoimmune history or systemic immunosuppression were excluded. Details on this clone: What it binds is not known.

TCRdb's copy holds only in-frame clones and misses some; the assay was immunoSEQ multiplex PCR. This sample has around 84,000 clones, with 92% found just once. The chain joins TRBV4-1 to TRBJ1-4, with a weak D call TRBD1 (5 bases). This specimen consisted of CD4+ or CD8+ T cells sorted from blood, obtained in a trial of the OX40 agonist ivuxolimab. The TCR comes from an adult with an advanced solid tumor such as melanoma, head and neck, liver or kidney cancer. The CDR3 loop is CASSLSPRVVGSNEKLFF. CDR3 DNA sequence: TGCGCCAGCAGCCTGTCCCCCAGGGTGGTCGGGTCTAATGAAAAACTGTTTTTT.